The sequence of this TCR beta chain was determined in a study of T cells after yellow fever vaccination. The overall study: Some fractions had low cell numbers, and these were prepared with SMART-Seq v4 Ultra Low Input. Study-level points and caveats: Compared with primary, the secondary response was weaker and peaked at day 5, not 15.

TCRdb re-called the 5' RACE reads with MiXCR, one entry per CDR3 protein. Of a few hundred thousand distinct CDR3 sequences listed, 6% to 7.5% are singletons. The length of the CDR3 is 16 residues. Germline trimming cut 0 bases from V and 3 bases from J; bases unmatched to any gene: 5. Per germline, CDR1 SEHNR and CDR2 FQNEAQ (reference sequence). This clonotype was seen repeatedly, ten times or more. The antigen remains unidentified. Sequenced material: CD4+ T cells sorted from PBMCs, taken 15 days after the yellow fever booster vaccination. V usage is TRBV7-9 and J usage is TRBJ2-7; 10 nucleotides align to TRBD2. This sequence originates from a man aged 25 to 40 who received the YFV17D yellow fever vaccine. In DNA, the CDR3 is TGTGCCAGCAGCTTAGCGAGCGGGAGGGGGGTCTACGAGCAGTACTTC. Protein product: CASSLASGRGVYEQYF.